The 32 T cell receptor beta chains below all came from one sample that was sequenced in a study of shared clonotypes between healthy human individuals. Sequenced by immunoSEQ multiplex PCR; TCRdb stores in-frame clones only, minus some. The sample holds some 530,000 clones; approximately 84% are singletons and the top ten take roughly 12%. The sample comprised PBMCs. Source of these receptors: a woman between 40 and 55 years old in good health. Some clones in this sample may be carry-over from other donors' samples.

Comment on this clone: Since a far larger clone is one base different, this is likely a read error. Other nucleotide sequences in the sample specify the same CDR3. V is TRBV7-9 and J is TRBJ1-5; TRBD1 matches 7 bases. Germline CDR1 SEHNR, CDR2 FQNEAQ (reference sequence). The CDR3 has 15 residues. CDR3 sequence reads: CASSLAGGPNQPQHF. CDR3 in DNA: TGTGCCAGCAGCCTCGCAGGGGGACCCAATCAGCCTCAGCATTTT.

This chain connects TRBV7-3 to TRBJ1-2, with 10 bases that match TRBD1. Germline CDR1 and CDR2: SGHTA and FQGTGA. The V segment lost 2 bases and the J segment 4 bases; nucleotides outside the gene matches: 4. This CDR3 is 15 amino acids long. CDR3 sequence (DNA): TGTGCCAGCAGCTTACGGACAGGGGGAGTCTATGGCTACACCTTC. It translates to CASSLRTGGVYGYTF.

Turning to this clone: A much larger clonotype is one base distant, so this may be a read error. The genes are TRBV19 and TRBJ2-3; 9 positions agree with TRBD2. V lost 6 bases to trimming and J lost 7 bases; unmatched junction nucleotides: 8. Germline V gene data show CDR1 as LNHDA and CDR2 as SQIVND (reference sequence). The length of the CDR3 is 14 residues. The CDR3 reads CASRGREGHYTQYF. The CDR3, as DNA: TGTGCCAGTAGAGGGCGGGAGGGCCATTATACGCAGTATTTT.

Details on this clone: A read error likely explains this, since a far larger clone differs by one base. This sample also contains other DNA sequences that code for the same CDR3. The chain employs TRBV5-1 and TRBJ1-1, with D possibly being TRBD1 (6 bases). The length of the CDR3 is 16 residues. Germline values: CDR1 SGHRS, CDR2 YFSETQ. V was cut by 8 bases and J by 1 base, with 21 bases left in between. The CDR3 region is CASGEPVRGKNTEAFF. The CDR3, as DNA: TGCGCCAGTGGCGAACCCGTCAGGGGCAAGAACACTGAAGCTTTCTTT.

This clone was found a few times. The chain couples TRBV11-2 to TRBJ1-1; D not certain. Per the germline V gene, CDR1 is SGHAT and CDR2 is FQNNGV. The CDR3 consists of 12 residues. V shed 5 bases and J shed 10 bases, with 14 bases lying between them. Written as DNA, the CDR3 is TGTGCCAGCAGCACCAGGCGAGGGAGAGCTTTCTTT. Its protein is CASSTRRGRAFF.

The chain carries TRBV6-5 and TRBJ2-5; possibly TRBD2 for D (5 bases). The CDR3 is made up of 14 amino acids. Trimming took 6 bases from V and 1 from J, leaving 12 bases between them. Germline lookup yields CDR1 MNHEY and CDR2 SVGAGI. The CDR3 protein is CASRSRGVQETQYF. The CDR3 DNA reads as TGTGCCAGCAGAAGCCGGGGAGTCCAAGAGACCCAGTACTTC.

This chain joins TRBV4-1 and TRBJ2-7; D tentatively reads TRBD1 or TRBD2 (6 bases each). The V end was cut by 0 bases, the J end by 6 bases, with 9 bases between. This CDR3 spans 13 amino acids. CDR1 is MGHRA and CDR2 is YSYEKL in the germline V gene. The CDR3 nucleotides read TGCGCCAGCAGCCAAGAGGGGGGCGGCGAGCAGTACTTC. The encoded protein is CASSQEGGGEQYF.

The chain links TRBV7-2 to TRBJ1-2; D call uncertain. The CDR3 length is 13 residues. V dropped 6 bases and J dropped 7 bases, with 15 bases sitting between them. In germline, CDR1 is SGHTA, CDR2 FQGNSA. CDR3 loop: CASRRGTSGGYTF. The CDR3 DNA follows: TGTGCCAGCAGGCGAGGCACGTCTGGTGGCTACACCTTC. The variable domain in full, with the rest retrieved from reference TRBV7-2 and TRBJ1-2, is GAGVSQSPSNKVTEKGKDVELRCDPISGHTALYWYRQSLGQGLEFLIYFQGNSAPDKSGLPSDRFSAERTGGSVSTLTIQRTQQEDSAVYLCASRRGTSGGYTFGSGTRLTVV.

As for this clone: A far larger clone is only one base removed, so a read error is likely. Other DNA sequences in the sample encode the same CDR3. The rearrangement links TRBV30 to TRBJ1-4; D remains ambiguous. Trimming shortened V by 2 bases and J by 5 bases, and 9 bases separated the two germline ends. This CDR3 spans 13 amino acids. Germline lookup yields CDR1 GTSNPN and CDR2 SVGIG (reference sequence). As DNA, the CDR3 is TGTGCCTGGAGTTTGGGATTCAATGAAAAACTGTTTTTT. Protein sequence: CAWSLGFNEKLFF.

To note about this clone: This may come from a read error, since a much larger clone is one base off. The same CDR3 also results from other DNA sequences found in this sample. The chain uses TRBV5-1 and TRBJ2-3; D unresolved. Per germline, CDR1 SGHRS and CDR2 YFSETQ. The CDR3 sequence is 14 residues long. The ends were cut back, 0 bases at V and 2 bases at J, with 7 bases in the middle. The CDR3 loop reads CASSLGTTTDTQYF. The CDR3 DNA follows: TGCGCCAGCAGCTTGGGTACCACCACAGATACGCAGTATTTT.

The chain couples TRBV18 to TRBJ1-2; D not resolved. The length of the CDR3 is 14 residues. V dropped 3 bases and J dropped 6 bases, with 14 bases sitting between them. Looked up from germline, CDR1 is KGHSH and CDR2 is LQKENI. CDR3 amino acids: CASSPDLDHDGYTF. CDR3 sequence (DNA): TGTGCCAGCTCACCGGACTTGGACCACGATGGCTACACCTTC.

The gene calls are TRBV29-1 and TRBJ2-5; D ambiguous. Germline-derived CDR1 and CDR2 are SQVTM and ANQGSEA. With 4 bases removed from V and 2 bases from J, the gap between germline ends came to 5 bases. The CDR3 loop spans 11 amino acids. DNA of the CDR3: TGCAGCGTTGGCCAACAAGAGACCCAGTACTTC. As protein: CSVGQQETQYF.

The gene calls are TRBV28 and TRBJ1-4; no firm D call. The CDR3 spans 14 residues. V lost 8 bases to trimming and J lost 0 bases, with 10 bases between them. Germline V gives CDR1 MDHEN, CDR2 SYDVKM. CDR3 amino acids: CASQSGATNEKLFF. Written as DNA, the CDR3 is TGTGCCAGCCAATCAGGTGCAACTAATGAAAAACTGTTTTTT.

This clone occurred a few times. This may come from a read error, since a much larger clone is one base off. V usage is TRBV5-1 and J usage is TRBJ1-1, with 7 positions matching TRBD1. The CDR3 runs to 14 residues. The germline V gene encodes CDR1 SGHRS and CDR2 YFSETQ. Trimming took 3 bases from V and 0 from J; bases not matched to a gene: 2. The CDR3 sequence is CASSSGQMNTEAFF. The CDR3 DNA reads TGCGCCAGCAGCTCGGGACAGATGAACACTGAAGCTTTCTTT. The full variable domain, rest sourced from reference TRBV5-1 and TRBJ1-1, is KAGVTQTPRYLIKTRGQQVTLSCSPISGHRSVSWYQQTPGQGLQFLFEYFSETQRNKGNFPGRFSGRQFSNSRSEMNVSTLELGDSALYLCASSSGQMNTEAFFGQGTRLTVV.

The chain has TRBV2 and TRBJ2-5; possibly TRBD1 for D (6 bases). The CDR3 runs to 14 residues. V was cut by 3 bases and J by 0 bases, with 8 bases left in between. From germline, CDR1 is SNHLY and CDR2 FYNNEI. CDR3 sequence reads: CASSDRTDQETQYF. The CDR3 DNA reads TGTGCCAGCAGTGATCGGACAGACCAAGAGACCCAGTACTTC.

J is TRBJ2-3 and V is TRBV25-1; tentatively, D is TRBD1 (5 bases). Trimming shortened V by 7 bases and J by 3 bases, and 11 bases separated the two germline ends. CDR1 and CDR2 from the germline V gene are MGHDK and SYGVNS. This CDR3 is 13 amino acids long. For the CDR3, the DNA is TGTGCCAGCACGCACAGGATTACAGATACGCAGTATTTT. Its protein is CASTHRITDTQYF.

This rearrangement joins TRBV15 to TRBJ1-1; D call uncertain. The V gene's germline CDR1 is LNHNV and CDR2 YYDKDF (reference sequence). This CDR3 contains 13 residues. V lost 3 bases and J lost 11, with 16 bases in between. CDR3 in DNA: TGTGCCACCAGCAGTAGGGAAAGTCCTTGGGCTTTCTTT. Its protein is CATSSRESPWAFF.

CDR3 region: CASSVGGRGNTEAFF. The CDR3, as DNA: TGTGCCAGCAGCGTAGGGGGCAGGGGTAACACTGAAGCTTTCTTT. The chain uses TRBV9 and TRBJ1-1, with D perhaps matching TRBD1 (6 bases). CDR1 and CDR2 from the germline V gene are SGDLS and YYNGEE. The germline V and J ends were trimmed by 0 bases and 2 bases, with 11 bases remaining between them. The CDR3 spans 15 residues.

To note about this clone: With only one base between it and a far larger clone, this is likely a read error. J is TRBJ1-2 and V is TRBV10-3; D gene ambiguous. The CDR3 is 15 amino acids. Germline CDR1 reads ENHRY; CDR2 reads SYGVKD. The ends were cut back, 3 bases at V and 4 bases at J, with 15 bases in the middle. This chain's CDR3 is CAISDRQPAGYGYTF. CDR3 in DNA: TGTGCCATCAGTGATAGGCAGCCCGCTGGCTATGGCTACACCTTC.

J is TRBJ2-5 and V is TRBV11-1, with 12 bases aligning to TRBD2. Germline loops: CDR1 SGHAT, CDR2 FQDESV (reference sequence). V lost 5 bases, J lost 1 base, and 5 bases stayed unmatched. This CDR3 has 16 amino acids. The CDR3 spells CASSARLAGAQETQYF. The DNA of the CDR3 is TGTGCCAGCAGCGCTAGACTAGCGGGAGCCCAAGAGACCCAGTACTTC. The whole variable domain, filled in from reference TRBV11-1 and TRBJ2-5, reads EAEVAQSPRYKITEKSQAVAFWCDPISGHATLYWYRQILGQGPELLVQFQDESVVDDSQLPKDRFSAERLKGVDSTLKIQPAELGDSAMYLCASSARLAGAQETQYFGPGTRLLVL.

This chain links TRBV5-6 with TRBJ1-2, with 7 nucleotides matching TRBD1. This CDR3 is built from 16 residues. CDR1 is SGHDT, CDR2 YYEEEE, per germline. V gave up 4 bases and J gave up 3 bases; unmatched junction bases: 12. CDR3 sequence (DNA): TGTGCCAGCAGCCCTATGGGACAGTGGGCAGACTATGGCTACACCTTC. This gives the protein CASSPMGQWADYGYTF.

The rearrangement links TRBV2 to TRBJ2-3; 11 nucleotides agree with TRBD2. The germline V gene encodes CDR1 SNHLY and CDR2 FYNNEI. The CDR3 spans 14 residues. Trimming at V came to 6 bases and at J to 6 bases, leaving 5 bases not matched to a gene. The CDR3 here is CASRLAGGGDTQYF. CDR3 bases: TGTGCCAGCAGGCTAGCGGGAGGAGGGGATACGCAGTATTTT.

The rearrangement links TRBV18 to TRBJ2-7; D call uncertain. The CDR3 spans 13 residues. V was pared by 6 bases and J by 6 bases, with 15 bases between. Per germline, CDR1 KGHSH and CDR2 LQKENI. The CDR3 DNA reads as TGTGCCAGCTCCCTTTCCGTAGCCGGCGAGCAGTACTTC. Translation: CASSLSVAGEQYF.

About this clone: The sample contains more than one DNA sequence encoding this CDR3. The rearrangement links TRBV9 to TRBJ2-2; 12 bases line up with TRBD2. The germline V gene has CDR1 SGDLS and CDR2 YYNGEE. The CDR3 runs to 16 residues. The V and J ends lost 4 bases and 4 bases, in that order; junction bases with no gene match: 5. CDR3 in amino acids: CASSPRLAGVTGELFF. CDR3 DNA sequence: TGTGCCAGCAGCCCACGACTAGCGGGAGTCACCGGGGAGCTGTTTTTT.

As for this clone: A far larger clone is one nucleotide away, so this likely arose from a read error. The chain recombines TRBV6-1 with TRBJ1-2; D perhaps matches TRBD1 (6 bases). The V gene lost 6 bases and the J gene lost 6 bases, with 14 bases spanning the gap. This CDR3 region has 13 residues. CDR1 MNHNS and CDR2 SASEGT come from the germline V gene. CDR3 protein: CASRVTGENGYTF. In DNA, the CDR3 is TGTGCCAGCAGAGTGACAGGAGAGAATGGCTACACCTTC.

The gene calls are TRBV9 and TRBJ2-3, with 9 bases lining up with TRBD2. Germline V gives CDR1 SGDLS, CDR2 YYNGEE. The CDR3 is made up of 15 amino acids. V was pared by 4 bases and J by 4 bases, with 7 bases of the junction left unmatched. The CDR3 DNA reads as TGTGCCAGCAGCTTCGGGACTAGCAGCCCAGATACGCAGTATTTT. Translating gives CASSFGTSSPDTQYF.

Here the CDR3 DNA reads TGTGCCACCCAGGGGAAGAGGGGGGGCACAGATACGCAGTATTTT. Its translation is CATQGKRGGTDTQYF. The chain uses TRBV10-3 and TRBJ2-3; tentatively, D is TRBD1 or TRBD2 (6 bases each). Trimming shortened V by 10 bases and J by 1 base, and 18 bases separated the two germline ends. The CDR3 is 15 amino acids. The germline V gene has CDR1 ENHRY and CDR2 SYGVKD.

A note on this clone: In the same sample, other DNA sequences code for this CDR3. The chain couples TRBV30 to TRBJ1-5; D perhaps matches TRBD1 (5 bases). This CDR3 contains 13 residues. Germline V gene sequence: CDR1 GTSNPN, CDR2 SVGIG (reference sequence). Trimming shortened V by 2 bases and J by 4 bases, and 9 bases separated the two germline ends. The chain's CDR3 is CAWSIGGNQPQHF. CDR3 in DNA: TGTGCCTGGAGTATTGGGGGGAATCAGCCCCAGCATTTT.

This chain connects TRBV20-1 to TRBJ2-1; 7 bases line up with TRBD1. In germline, CDR1 is DFQATT, CDR2 SNEGSKA (reference sequence). Germline trimming cut 6 bases from V and 8 bases from J; bases unmatched to any gene: 4. This CDR3 has 11 residues. The chain's CDR3 is CSARQGYEQFF. Here the CDR3 DNA reads TGCAGTGCCCGACAGGGCTATGAGCAGTTCTTC.

V is TRBV25-1 and J is TRBJ2-1; D could derive from TRBD1 or TRBD2 (5 bases each). V gave up 8 bases and J gave up 8 bases, with 22 bases separating them. The CDR3 covers 15 residues. Germline lookup yields CDR1 MGHDK and CDR2 SYGVNS. CDR3 DNA: TGTGCCAGCGCATCCCCCCAGGGAGTTAATCATGAGCAGTTCTTC. Translation gives CASASPQGVNHEQFF.

For this clone: A far larger clone is off by one base, so a read error is likely. Other DNA sequences from this sample encode an identical CDR3 as well. This chain links TRBV6-1 with TRBJ2-6; unclear D gene. The CDR3 loop spans 15 amino acids. Germline loops: CDR1 MNHNS, CDR2 SASEGT. This CDR3 reads CASSPEISGANVLTF. The CDR3 bases are TGTGCAAGCAGTCCCGAAATCTCTGGGGCCAACGTCCTGACTTTC.

In the case of this clone: Since a far larger clone is one base different, this is likely a read error. At the DNA level, this CDR3 is encoded by other sequences in the same sample as well. The chain joins TRBV6-1 to TRBJ2-7; D is perhaps TRBD2 (5 bases). The CDR3 extends over 15 amino acids. Germline V gene data show CDR1 as MNHNS and CDR2 as SASEGT. The CDR3 here is CASSEAPTMVYEQYF. The CDR3 DNA reads as TGCGCCAGCAGTGAAGCTCCGACTATGGTCTACGAGCAGTACTTC.